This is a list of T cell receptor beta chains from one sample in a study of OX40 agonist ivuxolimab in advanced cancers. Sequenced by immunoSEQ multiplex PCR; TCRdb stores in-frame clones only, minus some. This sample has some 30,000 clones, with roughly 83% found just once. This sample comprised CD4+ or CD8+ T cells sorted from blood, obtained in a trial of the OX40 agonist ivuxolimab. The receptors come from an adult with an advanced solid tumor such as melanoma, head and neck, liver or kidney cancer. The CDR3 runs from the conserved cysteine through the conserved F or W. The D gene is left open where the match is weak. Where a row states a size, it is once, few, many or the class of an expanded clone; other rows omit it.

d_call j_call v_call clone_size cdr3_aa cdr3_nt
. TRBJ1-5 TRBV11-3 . CASSLAQGGAQPQHF TGTGCCAGCAGCTTAGCACAAGGGGGTGCTCAGCCCCAGCATTTT
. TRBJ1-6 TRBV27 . CASSLQGVNSPLHF TGTGCCAGCAGTTTACAGGGCGTTAATTCACCCCTCCACTTT
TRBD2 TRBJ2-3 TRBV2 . CASSRLAGPTDTQYF TGTGCCAGCAGTCGACTAGCGGGACCCACAGATACGCAGTATTTT
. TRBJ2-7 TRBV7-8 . CASSPPAGDTYEQYF TGTGCCAGCAGCCCCCCGGCTGGGGACACCTACGAGCAGTACTTC
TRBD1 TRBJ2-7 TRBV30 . CAWSGGTGPYEQYF TGTGCCTGGAGTGGTGGGACAGGTCCCTACGAGCAGTACTTC
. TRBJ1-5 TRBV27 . CASSEGSFLGNQPQHF TGTGCCAGCAGTGAGGGATCCTTTCTGGGAAATCAGCCCCAGCATTTT
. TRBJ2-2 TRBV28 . CASSLWAGTGELFF TGTGCCAGCAGTTTATGGGCAGGCACCGGGGAGCTGTTTTTT
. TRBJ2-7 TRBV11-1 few CASSSSRNSPSPYEQYF TGTGCCAGCAGCTCCAGTAGAAACAGTCCGTCCCCCTACGAGCAGTACTTC
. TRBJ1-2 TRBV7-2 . CASSLANSGTYGYTF TGTGCCAGCAGCTTAGCGAATTCGGGGACCTATGGCTACACCTTC
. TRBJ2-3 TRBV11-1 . CASSTSGDTQYF TGTGCCAGCAGCACAAGTGGAGATACGCAGTATTTT
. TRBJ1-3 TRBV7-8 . CASSLEAQGLTGNTIYF TGTGCCAGCAGCTTAGAGGCTCAGGGCCTCACTGGGAACACCATATATTTT
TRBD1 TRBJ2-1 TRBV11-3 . CASSYDRGNYNEQFF TGTGCCAGCAGCTACGACAGGGGCAACTACAATGAGCAGTTCTTC